These T cell receptor beta chains were read from a single sample in a study of blood T cell repertoires in COVID-19. Sequenced by immunoSEQ multiplex PCR; TCRdb stores in-frame clones only, minus some. The data show 250,000 to 300,000 clones, 80% to 90% seen once. The sample was PBMCs or T cells enriched from blood (not recorded which). All receptors come from a man aged 30 to 39 with acute COVID-19. CDR3s leave out the opening cysteine and the closing phenylalanine or tryptophan. Expanded clones are given a class, and other clones once, few, many or no size at all.

j_call | clone_size | v_call | cdr3_aa
TRBJ1-3 | . | TRBV2 | ASSVTGTGNTIY
TRBJ2-3 | . | TRBV21-1 | ASRREQGGFASTDTQY
TRBJ2-1 | . | TRBV27 | ASSSVGGDEQF
TRBJ1-6 | . | TRBV4-1 | ASSQPDLFSDNSPLH
TRBJ1-1 | . | TRBV29-1 | SVEPRGGDRGTEAF
TRBJ2-1 | . | TRBV7-6 | ASSLDGRGTYNEQF
TRBJ1-6 | . | TRBV9 | ASSVTGTSPLH
TRBJ1-1 | . | TRBV7-8 | ASSLAGDREAF
TRBJ2-2 | . | TRBV7-2 | ASSFSGALNTGELF
TRBJ1-6 | . | TRBV18 | ASSPKGVHNSPLH
TRBJ2-1 | . | TRBV6-4 | ASTSSGSPDNEQF
TRBJ2-2 | . | TRBV18 | ASSRLQGTSNTGELF
TRBJ1-6 | . | TRBV5-1 | ASSTRTERSPLH
TRBJ1-5 | . | TRBV12-3/TRBV12-4 | ASTPGAGAQH
TRBJ2-5 | . | TRBV30 | AWSWGLASETQY
TRBJ1-2 | . | TRBV5-4 | ASSPGSYSNYGYT
TRBJ1-6 | . | TRBV3-1/TRBV3-2 | ASSQERRPYNSPLH
TRBJ2-1 | . | TRBV18 | ASSPSGTAYNEQF
TRBJ1-2 | . | TRBV4-1 | ASSQGGQGINGYT
TRBJ2-3 | . | TRBV7-9 | ASSPPGAGHTDTQY
TRBJ2-4 | . | TRBV3-1/TRBV3-2 | ASSRRTGGSIQY
TRBJ2-1 | once | TRBV16 | ASSRRGGLAGGSSYNEQF
TRBJ1-3 | once | TRBV6-5 | ASREGQGGWKTIY
TRBJ1-1 | once | TRBV7-8 | ASSSRGGTEAF
TRBJ1-1 | few | TRBV19 | ASSIDSYMNTEAF
TRBJ1-6 | . | TRBV18 | ASSPPWAGSPLH
TRBJ1-1 | . | TRBV9 | ASSVDLYTEAF
TRBJ2-3 | once | TRBV7-8 | ASSRGQGVQY
TRBJ2-2 | . | TRBV19 | ASNHRRLAGKLF
TRBJ2-1 | . | TRBV10-3 | AISAGGGDEQF
TRBJ1-1 | . | TRBV7-2 | ASSRQGAAEAF
TRBJ2-2 | . | TRBV6-4 | ASSERLAAGELF
TRBJ1-4 | . | TRBV18 | ASSPPVGATGEKLF
TRBJ2-3 | . | TRBV7-2 | ASSLASGSGGQDTQY
TRBJ2-6 | . | TRBV7-3 | ASSPEGAGANVLT
TRBJ1-4 | . | TRBV5-1 | ASALDSPNNEKLF
TRBJ1-2 | once | TRBV6-5 | ASSGPGQTQRYT
TRBJ1-5 | once | TRBV7-6 | ASSTGMSQPQH
TRBJ1-1 | . | TRBV11-3 | ASSHGNRGRTEAF
TRBJ2-1 | . | TRBV9 | ASGRGGQF
TRBJ1-4 | . | TRBV4-3 | ASSQGLFTGNEKLF
TRBJ2-1 | . | TRBV28 | ASSLTGGRYEQF